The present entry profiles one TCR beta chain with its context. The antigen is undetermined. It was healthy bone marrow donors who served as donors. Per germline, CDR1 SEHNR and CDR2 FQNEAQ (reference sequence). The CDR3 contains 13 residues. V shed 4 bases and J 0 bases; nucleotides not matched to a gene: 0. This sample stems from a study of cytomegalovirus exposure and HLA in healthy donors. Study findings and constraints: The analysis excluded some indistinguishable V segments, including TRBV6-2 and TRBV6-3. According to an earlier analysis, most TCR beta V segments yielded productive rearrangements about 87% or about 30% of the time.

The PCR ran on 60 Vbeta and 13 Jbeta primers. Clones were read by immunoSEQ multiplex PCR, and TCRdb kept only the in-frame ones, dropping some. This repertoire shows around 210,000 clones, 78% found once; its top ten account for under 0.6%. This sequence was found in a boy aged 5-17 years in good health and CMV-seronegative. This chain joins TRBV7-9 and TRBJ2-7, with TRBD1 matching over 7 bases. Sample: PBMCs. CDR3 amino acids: CASSWDSSYEQYF. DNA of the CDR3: TGTGCCAGCAGCTGGGACAGCTCCTACGAGCAGTACTTC.